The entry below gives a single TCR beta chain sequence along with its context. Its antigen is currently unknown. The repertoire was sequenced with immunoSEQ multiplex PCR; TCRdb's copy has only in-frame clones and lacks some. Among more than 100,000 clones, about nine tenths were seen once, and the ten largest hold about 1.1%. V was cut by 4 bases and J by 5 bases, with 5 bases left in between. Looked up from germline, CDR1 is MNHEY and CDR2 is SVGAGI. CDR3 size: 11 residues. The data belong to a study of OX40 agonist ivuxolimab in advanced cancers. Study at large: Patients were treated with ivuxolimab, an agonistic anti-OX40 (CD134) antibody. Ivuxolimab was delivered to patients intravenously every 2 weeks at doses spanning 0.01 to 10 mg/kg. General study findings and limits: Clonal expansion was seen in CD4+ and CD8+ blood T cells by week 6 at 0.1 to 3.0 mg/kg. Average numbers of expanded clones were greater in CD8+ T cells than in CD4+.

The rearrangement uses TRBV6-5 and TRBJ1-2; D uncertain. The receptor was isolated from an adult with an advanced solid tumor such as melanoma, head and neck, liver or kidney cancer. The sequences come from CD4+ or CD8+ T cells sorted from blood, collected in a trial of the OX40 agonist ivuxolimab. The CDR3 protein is CASSSTYGYTF. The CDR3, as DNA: TGTGCCAGCAGTTCCACTTATGGCTACACCTTC.